The 31 T cell receptor beta chains below all came from one sample that was sequenced in a study of blood T cell repertoires in COVID-19. Sequencing used immunoSEQ multiplex PCR; TCRdb keeps in-frame clones, though not all of them. The sample shows around 470,000 clones, about 88% of them seen only once. The source material was peripheral blood. These receptor sequences come from a man aged 18 to 29 with COVID-19, enrolled during active disease.

The rearrangement joins TRBV19 to TRBJ1-1, with D possibly TRBD1 on 5 matching bases. Between the trimmed V and J ends, which lost 4 bases and 3 bases, there was a span of 12 bases. The CDR3 covers 14 residues. The V gene's germline CDR1 is LNHDA and CDR2 SQIVND (reference sequence). CDR3 nucleotides: TGTGCCAGTAGTAGGACACTTTCTGACACTGAAGCTTTCTTT. Translated: CASSRTLSDTEAFF.

J is TRBJ1-2 and V is TRBV2; possible D gene TRBD1, 5 bases. Per germline, CDR1 SNHLY and CDR2 FYNNEI. V shed 3 bases and J shed 4 bases, with 9 bases lying between them. This CDR3 comprises 13 residues. The DNA of the CDR3 is TGTGCCAGCAGTGACAGGGAGGTCTATGGCTACACCTTC. It translates to CASSDREVYGYTF.

V and J are TRBV19 and TRBJ2-2, with 8 positions matching TRBD1. The CDR3 has 15 amino acids. Germline CDR1 LNHDA, CDR2 SQIVND (reference sequence). J lost 1 base, V lost 7 bases, and 5 bases had no gene match. The CDR3 reads CASNTGTGNTGELFF. The CDR3 DNA sequence: TGTGCCAGTAATACCGGGACAGGGAACACCGGGGAGCTGTTTTTT.

The V call is TRBV6-5, the J call TRBJ1-2, with TRBD1 matching 8 bases. Per the germline V gene, CDR1 is MNHEY and CDR2 is SVGAGI. V gave up 2 bases and J gave up 8 bases; unmatched junction bases: 13. The CDR3 covers 16 residues. The CDR3: CASSYNRAGGGQGYTF. The CDR3 bases are TGTGCCAGCAGTTACAATAGGGCAGGGGGCGGGCAGGGCTACACCTTC.

V is TRBV5-5 and J is TRBJ1-2; D unresolved. The CDR3 is 12 residues long. The germline V gene encodes CDR1 SGHKS and CDR2 YYEKEE (reference sequence). V shed 0 bases and J shed 8 bases, with 8 bases lying between them. This CDR3 is CASSLASRGYTF. CDR3 nucleotides: TGTGCCAGCAGCTTGGCCTCTCGGGGCTACACCTTC. Looking up the rest from reference TRBV5-5 and TRBJ1-2 gives the full variable domain: DAGVTQSPTHLIKTRGQQVTLRCSPISGHKSVSWYQQVLGQGPQFIFQYYEKEERGRGNFPDRFSARQFPNYSSELNVNALLLGDSALYLCASSLASRGYTFGSGTRLTVV.

In its sample, this clone was seen a few times. The V gene is TRBV25-1, the J gene TRBJ2-3; 8 bases align to TRBD1. With V trimmed by 5 bases and J by 6 bases, 7 bases remained unmatched. This CDR3 is 14 amino acids long. CDR1 and CDR2 from the germline V gene are MGHDK and SYGVNS. The chain's CDR3 is CASSTQGDRDTQYF. CDR3 nucleotides: TGTGCCAGCAGTACACAGGGGGACCGGGATACGCAGTATTTT. Filled out from reference TRBV25-1 and TRBJ2-3, the complete variable domain reads EADIYQTPRYLVIGTGKKITLECSQTMGHDKMYWYQQDPGMELHLIHYSYGVNSTEKGDLSSESTVSRIRTEHFPLTLESARPSHTSQYLCASSTQGDRDTQYFGPGTRLTVL.

This rearrangement joins TRBV5-1 to TRBJ2-3; the D gene is possibly TRBD1 (6 bases). The germline V and J ends were trimmed by 0 bases and 0 bases, with 11 bases remaining between them. The CDR3 is 16 residues long. Germline lookup yields CDR1 SGHRS and CDR2 YFSETQ. In DNA form, the CDR3 reads TGCGCCAGCAGCTTGGGGACAGCGGCTAGCACAGATACGCAGTATTTT. Translating it yields CASSLGTAASTDTQYF.

To note about this clone: The same CDR3 also results from other DNA sequences found in this sample. V and J are TRBV29-1 and TRBJ2-1; possible D gene TRBD2, 6 bases. The germline V and J ends were trimmed by 6 bases and 2 bases, with 11 bases remaining between them. The CDR3 totals 13 residues. Germline V gives CDR1 SQVTM, CDR2 ANQGSEA. The CDR3 region is CSVGGRAYNEQFF. The CDR3 DNA reads TGCAGCGTGGGAGGTCGGGCCTACAATGAGCAGTTCTTC.

In DNA, the CDR3 is TGTGCCAGCAGCTTGACAGGGGGCGGCACTGAAGCTTTCTTT. Its protein product is CASSLTGGGTEAFF. The genes are TRBV5-8 and TRBJ1-1, with 9 bases matching TRBD1. The V segment lost 1 base and the J segment 4 bases; nucleotides outside the gene matches: 2. CDR3 length: 14 amino acids. The germline V gene encodes CDR1 SGHTS and CDR2 YDEGEE. Variable domain in full (rest from reference TRBV5-8 and TRBJ1-1): EAGVTQSPTHLIKTRGQQATLRCSPISGHTSVYWYQQALGLGLQFLLWYDEGEERNRGNFPPRFSGRQFPNYSSELNVNALELEDSALYLCASSLTGGGTEAFFGQGTRLTVV.

V gene TRBV19 combines with J gene TRBJ1-1; the match to TRBD1 covers 7 bases. V lost 6 bases and J lost 6; bases outside the gene matches: 10. CDR3 length: 14 residues. CDR1 and CDR2 (germline): LNHDA, SQIVND (reference sequence). The CDR3 DNA is TGTGCCAGTAGCCTCTTGACAGGGAGCCCTGAAGCTTTCTTT. It translates to CASSLLTGSPEAFF.

This rearrangement joins TRBV12-5 to TRBJ2-1; D possibly corresponds to TRBD1 (5 bases). There are 15 residues in the CDR3. Trimming left V 4 bases short and J 0 bases short, with 10 bases between. CDR1 LGHNT and CDR2 FRNRAP come from the germline V gene. This CDR3 reads CASGSRTFSYNEQFF. As DNA, the CDR3 is TGTGCTAGTGGTTCCAGGACATTCTCCTACAATGAGCAGTTCTTC.

The rearrangement joins TRBV27 to TRBJ2-5, with TRBD2 matching 7 bases. The CDR3 is 15 residues long. CDR1 MNHEY and CDR2 SMNVEV come from the germline V gene (reference sequence). Losses at the gene ends were 1 base for V and 4 bases for J; bases not matched to a gene: 6. CDR3 bases: TGTGCCAGCAGTTTATTGGCGGGAGAGTCAGAGACCCAGTACTTC. Translation gives CASSLLAGESETQYF.

The CDR3 region is CASSLGYRSSYEQYF. Written as DNA, the CDR3 is TGTGCCAGCAGCTTAGGGTACAGGTCCTCCTACGAGCAGTACTTC. The V gene is TRBV11-3, the J gene TRBJ2-7; possibly TRBD1 for D (5 bases). With 1 base removed from V and 0 bases from J, the gap between germline ends came to 10 bases. The germline CDR1 and CDR2 sequences are SGHNT and YENEEA. CDR3 length: 15 residues.

CDR3 sequence: CASSQVYAGGGGYTF. Here the CDR3 DNA reads TGTGCCAGCAGCCAAGTTTACGCCGGGGGTGGTGGCTACACCTTC. The J gene is TRBJ1-2, the V gene TRBV3-1 (or the pseudogene TRBV3-2); a possible D gene is TRBD1 (5 bases). Germline CDR1 is LGHDT and CDR2 is YNNKEL (reference sequence). V lost 1 base to trimming and J lost 7 bases, with 16 bases between them. The CDR3 contains 15 residues.

The gene calls are TRBV4-1 and TRBJ2-2, with 9 bases fitting TRBD1. CDR1 is MGHRA and CDR2 is YSYEKL in the germline V gene. This CDR3 comprises 16 residues. V gave up 1 base and J gave up 4 bases; unmatched junction bases: 4. In DNA, the CDR3 is TGCGCCAGCAGCCAAGGGGGGACAGGGCCCACCGGGGAGCTGTTTTTT. Translating it yields CASSQGGTGPTGELFF.

V and J are TRBV9 and TRBJ1-6; 7 positions agree with TRBD1. CDR1 and CDR2 (germline): SGDLS, YYNGEE. The V gene end was trimmed by 2 bases and the J gene end by 10 bases; junction bases not matched to a gene: 6. The CDR3 is 14 residues long. The chain's CDR3 is CASSVEGAGSPLHF. The CDR3 nucleotides are TGTGCCAGCAGCGTTGAGGGGGCTGGGTCACCCCTCCACTTT.

This clone has just one count. This chain connects TRBV6-5 to TRBJ1-2, with 8 positions matching TRBD1. This CDR3 has 15 residues. With 4 bases clipped from V and 4 bases from J, the junction kept 8 bases outside the gene matches. Germline CDR1 reads MNHEY; CDR2 reads SVGAGI. CDR3 nucleotides: TGTGCCAGCAGTTCCGACAGGGGCCTAACCTATGGCTACACCTTC. It yields the protein CASSSDRGLTYGYTF.

This rearrangement joins TRBV9 to TRBJ2-3, with 9 bases identical to TRBD1. The germline gives CDR1 SGDLS, CDR2 YYNGEE. The CDR3 runs to 16 residues. The V and J ends lost 4 bases and 2 bases, in that order; junction bases with no gene match: 8. The CDR3 nucleotides are TGTGCCAGCAGCAAATGGACAGGGGACGTCACAGATACGCAGTATTTT. Amino acids: CASSKWTGDVTDTQYF.

The rearrangement joins TRBV9 to TRBJ2-2; perhaps TRBD1 as D (5 bases). CDR3 length: 15 amino acids. CDR1 and CDR2 from the germline V gene are SGDLS and YYNGEE. Trimming removed 0 bases at V and 3 bases at J, with 9 bases between. CDR3 DNA sequence: TGTGCCAGCAGCGTAGGGGGCTTTGACACCGGGGAGCTGTTTTTT. It codes for CASSVGGFDTGELFF.

The V call is TRBV11-3, the J call TRBJ2-1, with 11 bases aligning to TRBD1. The CDR3 is 15 amino acids. Germline values: CDR1 SGHNT, CDR2 YENEEA. With 5 bases clipped from V and 7 bases from J, the junction kept 7 bases outside the gene matches. The CDR3 nucleotides read TGTGCCAGCAGCCGAGGGACAGGGGGGATGAATGAGCAGTTCTTC. Protein: CASSRGTGGMNEQFF. The complete variable domain, with remaining parts taken from reference TRBV11-3 and TRBJ2-1, reads EAGVVQSPRYKIIEKKQPVAFWCNPISGHNTLYWYLQNLGQGPELLIRYENEEAVDDSQLPKDRFSAERLKGVDSTLKIQPAELGDSAVYLCASSRGTGGMNEQFFGPGTRLTVL.

This rearrangement joins TRBV24-1 to TRBJ2-5, with 7 positions matching TRBD1. CDR3 length: 16 amino acids. CDR1 is KGHDR, CDR2 SFDVKD, per germline. The V segment lost 3 bases and the J segment 1 base; nucleotides outside the gene matches: 7. The CDR3 coding sequence is TGTGCCACCAGTGATCACCCGACAGGGCCCCAAGAGACCCAGTACTTC. Translation gives CATSDHPTGPQETQYF.

The chain combines TRBV24-1 with TRBJ2-2; D is possibly TRBD2 (5 bases). Germline CDR1 is KGHDR and CDR2 is SFDVKD. The length of the CDR3 is 13 residues. Trimming shortened V by 2 bases and J by 7 bases, and 7 bases separated the two germline ends. The CDR3 region has the DNA TGTGCCACCAGTGATTGGAGGAACGGGGAGCTGTTTTTT. Residues: CATSDWRNGELFF.

The CDR3 loop is CASSVSSGDGYEQYF. CDR3 nucleotide sequence: TGTGCCAGCAGCGTATCGAGCGGGGACGGCTACGAGCAGTACTTC. The chain uses TRBV9 and TRBJ2-7, with 7 bases matching TRBD2. Germline CDR1 and CDR2: SGDLS and YYNGEE. The CDR3 is 15 residues long. The junction had 7 bases not matched to a gene; V was cut back by 1 base and J by 3 bases.

The rearrangement joins TRBV30 to TRBJ2-1, with TRBD2 identical over 13 bases. The germline gives CDR1 GTSNPN, CDR2 SVGIG (reference sequence). Trimming at V came to 4 bases and at J to 5 bases, leaving 8 bases not matched to a gene. This CDR3 comprises 16 residues. The CDR3, as DNA: TGTGCCTGGATCCCGAGGGGACTAGCGGGGAACAATGAGCAGTTCTTC. Translated: CAWIPRGLAGNNEQFF.

The sample holds one count of this clone. The rearrangement joins TRBV30 to TRBJ2-2; no clear D. Deletions cut 0 bases from V and 7 bases from J, with 6 bases between. Germline values: CDR1 GTSNPN, CDR2 SVGIG (reference sequence). The CDR3 consists of 12 residues. In DNA, the CDR3 is TGTGCCTGGAGTGTACTAAACGGGGAGCTGTTTTTT. This gives the protein CAWSVLNGELFF. Using reference TRBV30 and TRBJ2-2 for the parts outside the CDR3, the full variable domain is SQTIHQWPATLVQPVGSPLSLECTVEGTSNPNLYWYRQAAGRGLQLLFYSVGIGQISSEVPQNLSASRPQDRQFILSSKKLLLSDSGFYLCAWSVLNGELFFGEGSRLTVL.

CDR3 in amino acids: CASSPRISTGGEEQFF. DNA of the CDR3: TGTGCCAGCAGCCCACGCATATCGACAGGGGGCGAAGAGCAGTTCTTC. The chain couples TRBV5-4 to TRBJ2-1, with 10 bases aligning to TRBD1. This CDR3 is built from 16 residues. The V gene end was trimmed by 4 bases and the J gene end by 10 bases; junction bases not matched to a gene: 14. The germline gives CDR1 SGHNT, CDR2 YYREEE (reference sequence).

The chain has TRBV10-3 and TRBJ1-6; the match to TRBD1 covers 11 bases. With V trimmed by 6 bases and J by 8 bases, 0 bases remained unmatched. This CDR3 spans 13 amino acids. Per the germline V gene, CDR1 is ENHRY and CDR2 is SYGVKD. CDR3 sequence: CAIRGQGDSPLHF. The CDR3 DNA reads as TGTGCCATCAGGGGACAGGGGGATTCACCCCTCCACTTT.

The CDR3 here is CAWGRRGRGEAFF. CDR3 nucleotide sequence: TGTGCCTGGGGTCGTAGGGGGCGCGGTGAAGCTTTCTTT. The chain is built from TRBV30 and TRBJ1-1; 7 bases match TRBD1. CDR3 size: 13 residues. Per germline, CDR1 GTSNPN and CDR2 SVGIG (reference sequence). The trim removed 5 bases at V and 7 bases at J, leaving 10 bases unmatched.

In DNA, the CDR3 is TGTGCCAGCAGCTCTGGACTAGCGGGAGAGGGTGAGCAGTACTTC. Its translation: CASSSGLAGEGEQYF. This chain joins TRBV5-4 and TRBJ2-7, with TRBD2 matching 13 bases. J was trimmed by 7 bases and V by 3 bases; bases with no gene match: 7. Per the germline V gene, CDR1 is SGHNT and CDR2 is YYREEE (reference sequence). The CDR3 extends over 15 amino acids.

The chain couples TRBV11-3 to TRBJ2-5; 15 bases fit TRBD2. V trimming: 5 bases; J trimming: 4 bases; junction bases outside the gene matches: 5. The CDR3 extends over 16 amino acids. Germline V CDR1 and CDR2: SGHNT, YENEEA. The DNA of the CDR3 is TGTGCCAGCAGCGCCGGACTAGCGGGAGGGCCAGAGACCCAGTACTTC. Its translation: CASSAGLAGGPETQYF.

The chain uses TRBV18 and TRBJ1-1; unclear D gene. The germline CDR1 and CDR2 sequences are KGHSH and LQKENI. This CDR3 region has 13 residues. Trimming stripped 8 bases from V and 0 bases from J, with 10 bases between. The CDR3 reads CASVQALNTEAFF. The CDR3 nucleotides are TGTGCCAGCGTCCAGGCACTGAACACTGAAGCTTTCTTT.